Described below is a single T cell receptor (beta chain) sequence and its context. The antigen remains unidentified. A clone one base away is much larger, so this may be a read error. The germline gives CDR1 MNHEY, CDR2 SVGEGT. Deletions cut 6 bases from V and 6 bases from J, with 24 bases between. The CDR3 totals 17 residues. The source of the sample is a study of T cells in Graves' hyperthyroidism and ophthalmopathy. For the study at large: It was at initial diagnosis, before any treatment, that peripheral blood was collected. Overall study findings and caveats: Separating ophthalmopathy from stable hyperthyroidism was achieved by a 13 V-J model.

The CDR3 regions of TCR beta were amplified from RNA transcripts. HTBI primers were the set used in a first-round RT-PCR of the TCR CDR3. TCRdb called the multiplex PCR reads again in MiXCR, with one record for every CDR3 protein. The profile shows fewer than 650,000 distinct CDR3 sequences, 13% to 15% of them singletons. Not enrolled were patients with uncontrolled infection, other autoimmune disease, pregnancy or lactation. Fresh peripheral blood, around 9.2 ml of it, supplied the PBMCs. Sequencing input: blood. This chain joins TRBV6-2 or TRBV6-3 and TRBJ2-1; tentative D call: TRBD2 (7 bases). The TCR originated in a young woman with Graves' ophthalmopathy. The CDR3 region is CASRGGGAGDTGNEQFF. In DNA form, the CDR3 reads TGTGCCAGCAGGGGGGGGGGGGCTGGGGACACGGGCAATGAGCAGTTCTTC.